The rows below give T cell receptor beta chains drawn from one sample of a study of T cell responses to AZD1222 COVID-19 vaccine. The method was immunoSEQ multiplex PCR; TCRdb's version includes in-frame clones alone and lacks a portion of them. The repertoire holds 100,000 to 130,000 clones, with around 90% as singletons. This sample comprised peripheral blood, obtained 28 days after the second AZD1222 dose. All receptors derive from an adult who received the AZD1222 COVID-19 vaccine. Each CDR3 is given with its conserved first and last residue. A D gene is named only where the DNA matches it firmly. Size tells how often a clone was seen (once, few, many) or the class of an expanded clone, and some rows leave it out.

V	size	J	D	DNA	CDR3
TRBV28	.	TRBJ1-1	.	TGTGCCAGCAGTTCCCCGGGACTGTTAAACACTGAAGCTTTCTTT	CASSSPGLLNTEAFF
TRBV20-1	.	TRBJ2-1	TRBD2	TGCAGTGCTAGTCGCGGGGGTAGATATGAGCAGTTCTTC	CSASRGGRYEQFF
TRBV30	.	TRBJ1-5	TRBD1	TGTGCCTGGAGTGGCCCCAAACAGGGGCGAAGTTATAGCAATCAGCCCCAGCATTTT	CAWSGPKQGRSYSNQPQHF
TRBV3-1/TRBV3-2	.	TRBJ1-4	.	TGTGCCAGCAGCCAAGGGTCTGAGGGGCGGGATGAAAAACTGTTTTTT	CASSQGSEGRDEKLFF
TRBV10-2	.	TRBJ2-7	.	TGCGCCAGCTTGGGTAGCGCTGAGGCGCAGTACTTC	CASLGSAEAQYF
TRBV2	.	TRBJ2-1	TRBD1	TGTGCCAGCAACTCGGGACAGGACAATGAGCAGTTCTTC	CASNSGQDNEQFF
TRBV28	.	TRBJ2-7	TRBD1	TGTGCCAGCAGTTACGAGACAGGGCCCTACGAGCAGTACTTC	CASSYETGPYEQYF
TRBV29-1	.	TRBJ1-1	.	TGCAGCGACTTTTATCGGGCCGGAGCTTTCTTT	CSDFYRAGAFF
TRBV5-1	.	TRBJ1-1	.	TGCGCCAGCAGCTTGGTGGAGGTGAACACTGAAGCTTTCTTT	CASSLVEVNTEAFF
TRBV14	once	TRBJ1-4	.	TGTGCCAGCAGCCAAGCGGGCGGAGCCCGACTGTTTTTT	CASSQAGGARLFF
TRBV19	.	TRBJ1-1	TRBD1	TGTGCCAGTAGTCAAGGACAGGGGCCCCGGGCTTTCTTT	CASSQGQGPRAFF